This TCR beta chain was captured by sequencing in a study of blood T cell repertoires in COVID-19. For the study at large: The cDNA or gDNA used as material had been derived from T cells, B-cell-depleted T cells, or PBMCs.

In its sample, this clone was seen once. Per germline, CDR1 PRHDT and CDR2 FYEKMQ (reference sequence). The CDR3 totals 16 residues. Trimming cost V 5 bases and J 6 bases; bases outside gene matches: 13. In the original processing: Reference gene primer amplification in the assay estimated nucleated cell counts. Method: immunoSEQ multiplex PCR; TCRdb's copy keeps in-frame clones and lacks some. V, J and clone size reflect that table, while D and trimming were determined from the DNA. The data hold 150,000 or so clones, with about 87% observed a single time. The sequence was obtained from a woman in her fifties or sixties with acute or convalescent COVID-19. Material for sequencing was peripheral blood. The chain has TRBV13 and TRBJ2-7; 10 bases fit TRBD1. The CDR3 loop reads CASSPTPGQGKPEQYF. The CDR3 bases are TGTGCCAGCAGCCCGACCCCGGGACAGGGGAAACCCGAGCAGTACTTC.